A single T cell receptor beta chain is shown here with its context. TCRdb's copy holds only in-frame clones and misses some; the assay was immunoSEQ multiplex PCR. Here the sample spans approximately 150,000 clones, roughly 84% being singletons. This entry is derived from a study of blood T cell repertoires in COVID-19. Across the study: There were acute and convalescent COVID-19 samples, and they came from the United States, Italy and Spain. From T cells, B-cell-depleted T cells, or PBMCs came the material, which was cDNA or gDNA.

Germline loops: CDR1 MNHEY, CDR2 SMNVEV (reference sequence). This CDR3 contains 13 residues. Trimming left V 3 bases short and J 1 base short, with 6 bases between. The sample consisted of peripheral blood. The gene calls are TRBV27 and TRBJ1-1; the D gene is possibly TRBD1 (5 bases). The sequence was obtained from a human donor with acute or convalescent COVID-19. The donor label of this sample is uncertain. CDR3 coding DNA: TGTGCCAGCAGTTTGGGGCAGAACACTGAAGCTTTCTTT. Amino acid sequence: CASSLGQNTEAFF.